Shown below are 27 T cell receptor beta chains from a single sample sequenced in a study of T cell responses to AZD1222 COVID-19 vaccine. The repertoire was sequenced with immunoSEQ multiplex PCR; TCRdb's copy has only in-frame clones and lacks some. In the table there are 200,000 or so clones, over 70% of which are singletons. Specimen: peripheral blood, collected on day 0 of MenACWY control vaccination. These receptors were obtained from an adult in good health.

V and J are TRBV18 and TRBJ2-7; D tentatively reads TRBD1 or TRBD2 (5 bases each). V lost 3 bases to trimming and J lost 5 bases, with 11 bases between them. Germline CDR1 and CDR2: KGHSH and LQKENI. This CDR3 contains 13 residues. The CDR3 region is CASSPGRDHEQYF. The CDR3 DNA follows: TGTGCCAGCTCACCTGGCAGGGACCACGAGCAGTACTTC.

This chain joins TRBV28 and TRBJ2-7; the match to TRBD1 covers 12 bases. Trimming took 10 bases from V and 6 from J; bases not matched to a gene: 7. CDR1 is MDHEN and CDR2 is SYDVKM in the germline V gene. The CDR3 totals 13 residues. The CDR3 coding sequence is TGTGCCACCGTGGGACAGGGGGCCCTCGAGCAGTACTTC. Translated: CATVGQGALEQYF.

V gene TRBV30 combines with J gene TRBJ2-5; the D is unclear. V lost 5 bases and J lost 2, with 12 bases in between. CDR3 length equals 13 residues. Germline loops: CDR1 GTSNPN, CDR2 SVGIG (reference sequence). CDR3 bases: TGTGCCTGGGACGGAGACTTACAAGAGACCCAGTACTTC. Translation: CAWDGDLQETQYF.

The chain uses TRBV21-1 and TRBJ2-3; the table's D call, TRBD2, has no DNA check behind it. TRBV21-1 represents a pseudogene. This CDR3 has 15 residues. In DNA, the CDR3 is TGTGCCAGCAGATCCGGGACTGAATTCACAGATACGCAGTATTTT. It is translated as CASRSGTEFTDTQYF.

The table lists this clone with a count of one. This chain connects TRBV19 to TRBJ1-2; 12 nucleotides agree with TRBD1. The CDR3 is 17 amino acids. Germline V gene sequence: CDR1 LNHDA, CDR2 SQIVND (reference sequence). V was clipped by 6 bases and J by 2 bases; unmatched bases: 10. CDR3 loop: CASSAGTGGYLNYGYTF. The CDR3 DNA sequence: TGTGCCAGTAGCGCCGGGACAGGGGGCTACCTCAACTATGGCTACACCTTC.

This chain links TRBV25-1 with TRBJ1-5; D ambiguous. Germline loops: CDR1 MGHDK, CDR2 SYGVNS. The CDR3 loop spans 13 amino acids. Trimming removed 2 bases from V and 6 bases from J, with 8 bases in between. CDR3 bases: TGTGCCAGCAGTGAAGGGGTGGGTCAGCCCCAGCATTTT. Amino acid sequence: CASSEGVGQPQHF.

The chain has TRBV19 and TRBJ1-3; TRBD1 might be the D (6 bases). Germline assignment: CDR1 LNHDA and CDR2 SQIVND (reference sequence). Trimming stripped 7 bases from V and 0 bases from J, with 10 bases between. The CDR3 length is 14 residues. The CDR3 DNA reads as TGTGCCAGTACAAACAGGGTCTCTGGAAACACCATATATTTT. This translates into CASTNRVSGNTIYF.

This CDR3 reads CASCQGAQNEQFF. DNA for the CDR3: TGTGCCAGCTGCCAGGGGGCTCAAAATGAGCAGTTCTTC. This rearrangement joins TRBV6-5 to TRBJ2-1; 8 bases are a match to TRBD1. The CDR3 spans 13 residues. J gave up 7 bases and V 8 bases, and 7 bases lay outside the gene matches. Germline assignment: CDR1 MNHEY and CDR2 SVGAGI.

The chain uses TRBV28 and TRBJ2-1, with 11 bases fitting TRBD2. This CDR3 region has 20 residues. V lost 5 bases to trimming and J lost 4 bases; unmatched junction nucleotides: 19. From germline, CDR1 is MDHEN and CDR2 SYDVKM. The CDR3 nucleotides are TGTGCCAGCAGTCTCCTCCCCTTAGCGGGAGGGCCGCGGGGTTACAATGAGCAGTTCTTC. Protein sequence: CASSLLPLAGGPRGYNEQFF.

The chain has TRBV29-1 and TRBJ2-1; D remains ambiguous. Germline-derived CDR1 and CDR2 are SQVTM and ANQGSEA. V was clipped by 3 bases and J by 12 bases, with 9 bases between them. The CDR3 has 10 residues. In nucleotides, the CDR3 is TGCAGCGTTGAGGTCGTACGGCAGTTCTTC. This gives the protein CSVEVVRQFF.

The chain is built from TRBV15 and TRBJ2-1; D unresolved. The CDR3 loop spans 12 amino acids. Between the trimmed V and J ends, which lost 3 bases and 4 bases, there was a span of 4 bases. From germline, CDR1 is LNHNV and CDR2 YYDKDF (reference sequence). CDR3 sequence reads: CATSRKYNEQFF. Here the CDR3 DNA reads TGTGCCACCAGCAGGAAATACAATGAGCAGTTCTTC.

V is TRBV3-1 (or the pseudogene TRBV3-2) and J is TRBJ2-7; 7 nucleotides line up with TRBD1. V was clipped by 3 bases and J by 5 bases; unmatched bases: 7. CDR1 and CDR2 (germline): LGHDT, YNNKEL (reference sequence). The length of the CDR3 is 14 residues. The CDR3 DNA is TGTGCCAGCAGCCAGCTTGGGACAGTCCACGAGCAGTACTTC. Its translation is CASSQLGTVHEQYF.

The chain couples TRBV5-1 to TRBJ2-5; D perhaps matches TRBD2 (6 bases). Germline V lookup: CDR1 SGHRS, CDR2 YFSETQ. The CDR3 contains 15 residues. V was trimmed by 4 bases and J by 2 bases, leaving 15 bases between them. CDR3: CASSLALEAQETQYF. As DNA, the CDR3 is TGCGCCAGCAGCCTAGCGTTGGAGGCACAAGAGACCCAGTACTTC.

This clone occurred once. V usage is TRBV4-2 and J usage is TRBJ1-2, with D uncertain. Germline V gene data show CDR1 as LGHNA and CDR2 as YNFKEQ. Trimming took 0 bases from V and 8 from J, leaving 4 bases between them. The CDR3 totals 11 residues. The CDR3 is CASSQDGGYTF. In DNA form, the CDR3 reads TGTGCCAGCAGCCAAGATGGGGGCTACACCTTC.

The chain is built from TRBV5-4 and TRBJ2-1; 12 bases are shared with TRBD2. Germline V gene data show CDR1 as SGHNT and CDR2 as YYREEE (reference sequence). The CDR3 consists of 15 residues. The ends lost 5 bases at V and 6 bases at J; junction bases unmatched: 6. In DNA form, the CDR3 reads TGTGCCAGCAGTTATGGACTAGCGGGGCCCAATGAGCAGTTCTTC. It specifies CASSYGLAGPNEQFF.

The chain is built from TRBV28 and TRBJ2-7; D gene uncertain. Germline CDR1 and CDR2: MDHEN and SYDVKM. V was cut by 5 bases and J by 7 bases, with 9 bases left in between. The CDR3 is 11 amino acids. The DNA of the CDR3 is TGTGCCAGCAGTCTTGGCCTGGAGCAGTACTTC. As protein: CASSLGLEQYF.

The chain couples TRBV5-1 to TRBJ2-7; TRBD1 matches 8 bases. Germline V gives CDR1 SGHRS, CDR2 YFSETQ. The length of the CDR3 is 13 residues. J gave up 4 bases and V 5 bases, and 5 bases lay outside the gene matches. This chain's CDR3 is CASRDRGPYEQYF. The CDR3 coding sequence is TGCGCCAGCAGAGACAGGGGCCCATACGAGCAGTACTTC. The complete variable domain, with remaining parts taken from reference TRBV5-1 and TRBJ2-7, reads KAGVTQTPRYLIKTRGQQVTLSCSPISGHRSVSWYQQTPGQGLQFLFEYFSETQRNKGNFPGRFSGRQFSNSRSEMNVSTLELGDSALYLCASRDRGPYEQYFGPGTRLTVT.

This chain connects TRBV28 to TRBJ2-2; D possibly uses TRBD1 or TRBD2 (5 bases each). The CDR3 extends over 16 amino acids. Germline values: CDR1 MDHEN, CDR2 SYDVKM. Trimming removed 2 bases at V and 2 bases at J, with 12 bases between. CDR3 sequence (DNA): TGTGCCAGCAGTTTAGGCCCAGGGAGCAACACCGGGGAGCTGTTTTTT. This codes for CASSLGPGSNTGELFF.

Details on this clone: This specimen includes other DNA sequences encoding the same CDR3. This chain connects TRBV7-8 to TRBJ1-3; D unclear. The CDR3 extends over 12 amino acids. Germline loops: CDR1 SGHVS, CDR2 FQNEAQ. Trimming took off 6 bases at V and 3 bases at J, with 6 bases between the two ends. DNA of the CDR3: TGTGCCAGCAGTCCTGGTGGAAACACCATATATTTT. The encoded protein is CASSPGGNTIYF. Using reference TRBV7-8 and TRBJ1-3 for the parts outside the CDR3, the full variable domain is GAGVSQSPRYKVAKRGQDVALRCDPISGHVSLFWYQQALGQGPEFLTYFQNEAQLDKSGLPSDRFFAERPEGSVSTLKIQRTQQEDSAVYLCASSPGGNTIYFGEGSWLTVV.

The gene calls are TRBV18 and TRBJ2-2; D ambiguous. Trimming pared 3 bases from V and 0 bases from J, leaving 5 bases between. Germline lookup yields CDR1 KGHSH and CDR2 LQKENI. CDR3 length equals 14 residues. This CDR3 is CASSPGANTGELFF. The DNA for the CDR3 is TGTGCCAGCTCACCTGGGGCGAACACCGGGGAGCTGTTTTTT.

CDR3 region: CASSLGPSGRAGDTQYF. CDR3 bases: TGTGCCAGCAGCTTGGGGCCTAGCGGGAGGGCAGGAGATACGCAGTATTTT. The genes are TRBV5-6 and TRBJ2-3; TRBD2 matches 12 bases. Germline V lookup: CDR1 SGHDT, CDR2 YYEEEE. Trimming cost V 0 bases and J 5 bases; bases outside gene matches: 7. This CDR3 contains 17 residues.

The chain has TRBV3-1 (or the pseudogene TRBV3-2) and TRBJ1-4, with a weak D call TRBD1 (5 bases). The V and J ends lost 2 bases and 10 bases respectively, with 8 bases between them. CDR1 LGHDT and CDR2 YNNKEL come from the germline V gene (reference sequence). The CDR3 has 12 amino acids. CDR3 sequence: CASSQQGGKLFF. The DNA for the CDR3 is TGTGCCAGCAGCCAACAGGGCGGAAAACTGTTTTTT.

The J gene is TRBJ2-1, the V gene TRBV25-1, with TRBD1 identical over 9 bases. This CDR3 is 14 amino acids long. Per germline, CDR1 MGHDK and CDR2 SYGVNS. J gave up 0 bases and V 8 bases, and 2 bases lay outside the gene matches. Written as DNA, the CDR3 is TGTGCCAGCGGACAGGGGAGCTCCTACAATGAGCAGTTCTTC. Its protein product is CASGQGSSYNEQFF.

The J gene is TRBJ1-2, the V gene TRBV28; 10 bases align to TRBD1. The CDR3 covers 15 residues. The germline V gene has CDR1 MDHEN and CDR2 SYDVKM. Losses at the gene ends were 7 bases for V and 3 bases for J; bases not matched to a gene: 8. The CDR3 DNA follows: TGTGCCAGCAAATACGAGGGGACAGGGGACTATGGCTACACCTTC. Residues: CASKYEGTGDYGYTF.

Here the CDR3 reads CASSQGSGNNQPQHF. Written as DNA, the CDR3 is TGTGCCAGCAGCCAAGGGTCAGGGAATAATCAGCCCCAGCATTTT. The rearrangement links TRBV3-1 (or the pseudogene TRBV3-2) to TRBJ1-5; tentatively, D is TRBD1 (5 bases). Trimming shortened V by 1 base and J by 4 bases, and 11 bases separated the two germline ends. CDR1 LGHDT and CDR2 YNNKEL come from the germline V gene (reference sequence). CDR3 size: 15 residues.

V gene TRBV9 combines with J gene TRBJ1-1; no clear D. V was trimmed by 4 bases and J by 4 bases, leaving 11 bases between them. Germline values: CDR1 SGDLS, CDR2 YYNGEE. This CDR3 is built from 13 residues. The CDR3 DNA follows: TGTGCCAGCAGCCCCGGGGTGTTCACTGAAGCTTTCTTT. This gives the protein CASSPGVFTEAFF.

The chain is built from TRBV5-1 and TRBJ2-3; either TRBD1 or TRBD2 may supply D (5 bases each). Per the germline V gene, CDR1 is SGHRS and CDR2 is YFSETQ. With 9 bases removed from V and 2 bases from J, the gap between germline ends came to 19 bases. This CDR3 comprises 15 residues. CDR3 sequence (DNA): TGCGCCACCTCAACCGCCGGGGCTTACACAGATACGCAGTATTTT. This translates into CATSTAGAYTDTQYF.